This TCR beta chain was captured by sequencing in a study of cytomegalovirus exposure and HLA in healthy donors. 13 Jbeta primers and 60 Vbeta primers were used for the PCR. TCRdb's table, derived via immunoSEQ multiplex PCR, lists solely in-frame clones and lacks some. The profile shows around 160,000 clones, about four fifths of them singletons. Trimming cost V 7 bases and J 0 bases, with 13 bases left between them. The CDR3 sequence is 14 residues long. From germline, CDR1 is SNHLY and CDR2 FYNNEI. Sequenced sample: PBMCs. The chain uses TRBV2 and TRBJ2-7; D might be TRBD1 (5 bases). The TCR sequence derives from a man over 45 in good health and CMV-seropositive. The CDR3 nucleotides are TGTGCCAGCACAGTACAGGACCACTCCTACGAGCAGTACTTC. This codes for CASTVQDHSYEQYF.